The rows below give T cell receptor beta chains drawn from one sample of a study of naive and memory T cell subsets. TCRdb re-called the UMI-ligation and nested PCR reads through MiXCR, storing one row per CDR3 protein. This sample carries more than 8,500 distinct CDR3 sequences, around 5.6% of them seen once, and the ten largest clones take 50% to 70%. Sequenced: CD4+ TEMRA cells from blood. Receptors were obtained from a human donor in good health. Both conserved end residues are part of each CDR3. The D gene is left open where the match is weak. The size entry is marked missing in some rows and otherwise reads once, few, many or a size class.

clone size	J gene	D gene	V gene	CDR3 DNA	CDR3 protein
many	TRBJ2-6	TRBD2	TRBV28	TGTGCCAGCAGACGAAGCGGGGGGGCCCCTGGGGCCAACGTCCTGACTTTC	CASRRSGGAPGANVLTF
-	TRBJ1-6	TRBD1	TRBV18	TGTGCCAGCTCACCGCTTCCGGGACAGCCTAATTCACCCCTCCACTTT	CASSPLPGQPNSPLHF
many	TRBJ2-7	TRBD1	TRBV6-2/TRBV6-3	TGTGCCAGCAGTTACTCGAGGGACAGGGTCCACGAGCAGTACTTC	CASSYSRDRVHEQYF
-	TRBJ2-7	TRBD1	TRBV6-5	TGTGCCAGCAGTTACGGGACAGGGGAAGTCGAGCAGTACTTC	CASSYGTGEVEQYF
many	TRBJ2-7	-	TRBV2	TGTGCCAGCAGTGAACTGGGTGCCTACGAGCAGTACTTC	CASSELGAYEQYF
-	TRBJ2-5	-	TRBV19	TGTGCCAGTAGAAACGCCACTGGGAGGGAGACCCAGTACTTC	CASRNATGRETQYF
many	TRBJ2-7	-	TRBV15	TGTGCCACCAGCAGATACGGCAGTAAGAGTCTCTACGAGCAGTACTTC	CATSRYGSKSLYEQYF
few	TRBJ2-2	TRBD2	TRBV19	TGTGCCAGTAGAAGAAGCGGGAGCGTTGACACCGGGGAGCTGTTTTTT	CASRRSGSVDTGELFF
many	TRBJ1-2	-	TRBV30	TGTGCCTGGAGCCCTAGGAACAGCTATGGCTACACCTTC	CAWSPRNSYGYTF
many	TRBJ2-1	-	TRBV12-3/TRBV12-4	TGTGCCAGCACCCAAGACAGGAATGAGCAGTTCTTC	CASTQDRNEQFF
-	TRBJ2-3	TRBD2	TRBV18	TGTGCCAGCTCACGGGGACTAGCGGGGACAGATACGCAGTATTTT	CASSRGLAGTDTQYF
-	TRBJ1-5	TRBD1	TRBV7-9	TGTGCCAGCAGCTCCGGACAGGGCCCAAATCAGCCCCAGCATTTT	CASSSGQGPNQPQHF
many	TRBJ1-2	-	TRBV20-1	TGCAGTGCTAGCTCGGACAGCTTTCACACTAACTATGGCTACACCTTC	CSASSDSFHTNYGYTF
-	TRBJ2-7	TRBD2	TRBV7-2	TGTGCCAGCAGCTCCCAGAGCGGGGAAGGATACGAGCAGTACTTC	CASSSQSGEGYEQYF
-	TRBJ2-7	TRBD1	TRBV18	TGTGCCAGCTCACCAAGGGGACAGGGTGGAGGCTACGAGCAGTACTTC	CASSPRGQGGGYEQYF
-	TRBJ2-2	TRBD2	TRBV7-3	TGTGCCAGCAGCTTAAGGGTATATAGCGGGAGTCTCCCCGGGGAGCTGTTTTTT	CASSLRVYSGSLPGELFF
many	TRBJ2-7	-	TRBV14	TGTGCCAGCAGCCCCCTACAGGGATCCTCCTACGAGCAGTACTTC	CASSPLQGSSYEQYF
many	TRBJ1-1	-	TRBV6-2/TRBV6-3	TGTGCCAGCGGTCATGCGGAGAACACTGAAGCTTTCTTT	CASGHAENTEAFF
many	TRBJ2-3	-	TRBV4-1	TGCGCCAGCAGCCCAGGGGCGGCGCTACTGGATACGCAGTATTTT	CASSPGAALLDTQYF
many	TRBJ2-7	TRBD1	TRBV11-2	TGTGCCAGCAGCTCCAGACAGGGCTGGGAGCAGTACTTC	CASSSRQGWEQYF
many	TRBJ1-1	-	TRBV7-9	TGTGCCAGCAGCATCCGGCCCTCTGATGAAGCTTTCTTT	CASSIRPSDEAFF
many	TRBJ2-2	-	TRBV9	TGTGCCAGCAGCGTAGAACCCCACGCGAACACCGGGGAGCTGTTTTTT	CASSVEPHANTGELFF
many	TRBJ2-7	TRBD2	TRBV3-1	TGTGCCAGCAGCCAAGGACTAGCGGGGTCCTACGAGCAGTACTTC	CASSQGLAGSYEQYF
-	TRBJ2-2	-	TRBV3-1	TGTGCCAGCAGTCTTTGTGGCGGGGAGCTGTTTTTT	CASSLCGGELFF